The 22 T cell receptor beta chains below all came from one sample that was sequenced in a study of human T cells and chemical hapten exposure. Time point given: pre-sensitization, week 0. Treatment of the sample: therapeutic diphenylcyclopropenone sensitization with weekly scalp DPC. TCRdb re-derived calls from the RACE reads in MiXCR, one entry per CDR3 protein. The table has around 92,000 distinct CDR3 sequences, 11% seen once; the top ten hold about 3%. The sample was whole blood, taken in connection with sensitization to the hapten diphenylcyclopropenone (DPC). These receptors originate from an older woman with alopecia areata. Some clones in this sample may be carry-over from other donors' samples.

This clonotype was recorded many times. The rearrangement uses TRBV15 and TRBJ2-5, with no clear D. Looked up from germline, CDR1 is LNHNV and CDR2 is YYDKDF (reference sequence). This CDR3 comprises 12 residues. Trimming took 0 bases from V and 5 from J, leaving 4 bases between them. The CDR3 loop is CATSRDSETQYF. The DNA of the CDR3 is TGTGCCACCAGCAGAGATTCGGAGACCCAGTACTTC. The whole variable domain, remainder taken from reference TRBV15 and TRBJ2-5, is DAMVIQNPRYQVTQFGKPVTLSCSQTLNHNVMYWYQQKSSQAPKLLFHYYDKDFNNEADTPDNFQSRRPNTSFCFLDIRSPGLGDTAMYLCATSRDSETQYFGPGTRLLVL.

The chain combines TRBV11-2 with TRBJ2-1; D is unresolved. Germline-derived CDR1 and CDR2 are SGHAT and FQNNGV. The CDR3 spans 15 residues. Between the trimmed V and J ends, which lost 5 bases and 2 bases, there was a span of 13 bases. In DNA form, the CDR3 reads TGTGCCAGCAGCATAGGTATTACCGCCTACAATGAGCAGTTCTTC. It yields the protein CASSIGITAYNEQFF.

This clonotype was recorded only once. The V gene is TRBV29-1, the J gene TRBJ1-1; D perhaps matches TRBD1 (6 bases). Trimming took 4 bases from V and 2 from J, leaving 8 bases between them. Germline lookup yields CDR1 SQVTM and CDR2 ANQGSEA. The CDR3 has 12 amino acids. CDR3 sequence reads: CSVGQANTEAFF. The CDR3, as DNA: TGCAGCGTTGGACAGGCTAACACTGAAGCTTTCTTT.

This clonotype was seen a handful of times. The chain carries TRBV29-1 and TRBJ1-1; D is undetermined. Germline V gene sequence: CDR1 SQVTM, CDR2 ANQGSEA. This CDR3 spans 13 amino acids. Trimming took 4 bases from V and 1 from J, leaving 10 bases between them. CDR3 nucleotides: TGCAGCGTTGTTCGACACGGGAACACTGAAGCTTTCTTT. Protein product: CSVVRHGNTEAFF.

This clonotype was picked up a small number of times. V usage is TRBV6-1 and J usage is TRBJ2-3; either TRBD1 or TRBD2 may supply D (6 bases each). Germline V gives CDR1 MNHNS, CDR2 SASEGT. This CDR3 has 16 amino acids. The V end was cut by 2 bases, the J end by 2 bases, with 14 bases between. In DNA form, the CDR3 reads TGTGCCAGCAGTGAAATCGGGGGCGTGAACACAGATACGCAGTATTTT. It yields the protein CASSEIGGVNTDTQYF.

The chain is built from TRBV7-9 and TRBJ2-3; D unclear. The CDR3 spans 12 residues. Germline V gives CDR1 SEHNR, CDR2 FQNEAQ (reference sequence). Trimming stripped 3 bases from V and 8 bases from J, with 9 bases between. The CDR3 sequence: CASSFLTGTQYF. CDR3 nucleotide sequence: TGTGCCAGCAGCTTTCTCACCGGTACGCAGTATTTT.

The V call is TRBV12-3 or TRBV12-4, the J call TRBJ2-1; the D is unclear. The CDR3 runs to 12 residues. V dropped 5 bases and J dropped 5 bases, with 7 bases sitting between them. The CDR3, as DNA: TGTGCCAGCAGTCCCTACCACAATGAGCAGTTCTTC. It codes for CASSPYHNEQFF.

This clonotype was observed at least ten times. The chain links TRBV6-5 to TRBJ2-2; TRBD2 matches at 8 bases. V shed 7 bases and J 6 bases; nucleotides not matched to a gene: 10. Germline V gives CDR1 MNHEY, CDR2 SVGAGI. The CDR3 runs 15 residues. CDR3 sequence (DNA): TGTGCCAGCACCACGAGCGGGGGCATGTCCGGGGAGCTGTTTTTT. Protein product: CASTTSGGMSGELFF.

This clonotype occurred many times. This chain connects TRBV11-2 to TRBJ2-1, with unresolved D. Trimming removed 0 bases at V and 6 bases at J, with 6 bases between. The CDR3 runs to 13 residues. Germline CDR1 and CDR2: SGHAT and FQNNGV. The CDR3 bases are TGTGCCAGCAGCTTAGATGTGGGCAATGAGCAGTTCTTC. It encodes CASSLDVGNEQFF.

This clonotype was seen at least ten times. The J gene is TRBJ1-4, the V gene TRBV20-1; 9 positions agree with TRBD1. V lost 3 bases and J lost 4; bases outside the gene matches: 6. The CDR3 runs to 15 residues. Germline CDR1 DFQATT, CDR2 SNEGSKA (reference sequence). CDR3 amino acids: CSASRPGQGNEKLFF. The CDR3 coding sequence is TGCAGTGCTAGTCGTCCGGGACAGGGTAATGAAAAACTGTTTTTT.

This clonotype turned up a few times. The chain joins TRBV9 to TRBJ1-2; 8 positions match TRBD1. Germline CDR1 reads SGDLS; CDR2 reads YYNGEE. There are 15 residues in the CDR3. V gave up 0 bases and J gave up 5 bases; unmatched junction bases: 6. CDR3 nucleotides: TGTGCCAGCAGCGTAGGATCAGGGGGCGATTATGGCTACACCTTC. Encoded protein: CASSVGSGGDYGYTF.

This clonotype came up many times. The rearrangement links TRBV10-2 to TRBJ2-7; D might be TRBD2 (5 bases). The germline V and J ends were trimmed by 4 bases and 9 bases, with 16 bases remaining between them. The CDR3 runs 13 residues. In germline, CDR1 is WSHSY, CDR2 SAAADI. CDR3 DNA: TGCGCCAGCAGTGGACCCGGGGTCCCAGGGCAGTACTTC. Its translation: CASSGPGVPGQYF.

Ten or more counts support this clonotype. The chain joins TRBV3-1 to TRBJ1-2; 11 nucleotides agree with TRBD1. Germline CDR1 is LGHDT and CDR2 is YNNKEL (reference sequence). V gave up 2 bases and J gave up 8 bases; unmatched junction bases: 4. CDR3 size: 14 residues. The CDR3 protein is CASSQTGTGGGYTF. The DNA for the CDR3 is TGTGCCAGCAGCCAAACCGGGACAGGGGGAGGCTACACCTTC.

This clonotype was counted at least ten times. The rearrangement uses TRBV9 and TRBJ2-7; 10 nucleotides line up with TRBD1. This CDR3 has 14 residues. V lost 4 bases to trimming and J lost 7 bases; unmatched junction nucleotides: 8. Germline-derived CDR1 and CDR2 are SGDLS and YYNGEE. CDR3 amino acids: CASSTGQGPLEQYF. The CDR3 DNA reads as TGTGCCAGCAGCACGGGACAGGGGCCCCTAGAGCAGTACTTC. Filled out from reference TRBV9 and TRBJ2-7, the complete variable domain reads DSGVTQTPKHLITATGQRVTLRCSPRSGDLSVYWYQQSLDQGLQFLIQYYNGEERAKGNILERFSAQQFPDLHSELNLSSLELGDSALYFCASSTGQGPLEQYFGPGTRLTVT.

The table lists this clonotype with a few counts. Written as DNA, the CDR3 is TGTGCCAGCAGTCCTGGGACAGAGATAGCCAAAAACATTCAGTACTTC. Its translation is CASSPGTEIAKNIQYF. The chain couples TRBV6-1 to TRBJ2-4; 7 nucleotides align to TRBD1. CDR3 length: 16 residues. Germline CDR1 MNHNS, CDR2 SASEGT. V was pared by 5 bases and J by 0 bases, with 7 bases of the junction left unmatched.

This clonotype was counted between two and nine times. A much larger clone is a single base away; this may be a read error. The chain employs TRBV18 and TRBJ1-1, with D perhaps TRBD1 (5 bases). Germline V gene data show CDR1 as KGHSH and CDR2 as LQKENI. The CDR3 contains 16 residues. The DNA for the CDR3 is TGTGCCAGCCCACCAGGGATGCCGTCGGGAGGCACTGAAGCTTTCTTT. Its protein product is CASPPGMPSGGTEAFF.

CDR3 protein: CSARDPTRYETQYF. CDR3 DNA sequence: TGCAGTGCTAGAGATCCTACAAGATACGAGACCCAGTACTTC. The chain links TRBV20-1 to TRBJ2-5; D gene ambiguous. This CDR3 comprises 14 residues. Germline V gene sequence: CDR1 DFQATT, CDR2 SNEGSKA (reference sequence). Between the trimmed V and J ends, which lost 0 bases and 5 bases, there was a span of 13 bases.

This clonotype has only a few counts. The chain uses TRBV29-1 and TRBJ1-1; 12 positions match TRBD1. CDR1 and CDR2 from the germline V gene are SQVTM and ANQGSEA. The CDR3 is 14 residues long. With 3 bases clipped from V and 6 bases from J, the junction kept 5 bases outside the gene matches. The CDR3 loop is CSVEKGQGAAEAFF. The CDR3 DNA reads as TGCAGCGTTGAGAAGGGACAGGGGGCGGCTGAAGCTTTCTTT.

This clonotype was counted a few times. The chain joins TRBV29-1 to TRBJ1-2; perhaps TRBD1 as D (5 bases). The V end was cut by 3 bases, the J end by 0 bases, with 11 bases between. This CDR3 region has 14 residues. Germline V lookup: CDR1 SQVTM, CDR2 ANQGSEA. The CDR3 sequence is CSVEWRGANYGYTF. The CDR3 DNA is TGCAGCGTTGAGTGGAGGGGCGCTAACTATGGCTACACCTTC.

This clonotype was detected many times. This rearrangement joins TRBV7-6 to TRBJ2-7; TRBD2 is a possible D gene (6 bases). The CDR3 contains 13 residues. Germline V gene lookup returns CDR1 SGHVS and CDR2 FNYEAQ. The V end lost 5 bases, the J end lost 0 bases, and 8 bases lay between the germline ends. This CDR3 is CASSRGSSYEQYF. The CDR3 nucleotides are TGTGCCAGCAGCCGGGGGAGCTCCTACGAGCAGTACTTC.

A few counts support this clonotype. This chain links TRBV7-2 with TRBJ2-3, with 14 bases lining up with TRBD2. V shed 4 bases and J 4 bases; nucleotides not matched to a gene: 10. The CDR3 is 18 residues long. Germline assignment: CDR1 SGHTA and CDR2 FQGNSA. CDR3 protein: CASSSSGWTSGGSDTQYF. CDR3 in DNA: TGTGCCAGCAGCTCAAGCGGGTGGACTAGCGGGGGGTCAGATACGCAGTATTTT. The full variable domain, rest sourced from reference TRBV7-2 and TRBJ2-3, is GAGVSQSPSNKVTEKGKDVELRCDPISGHTALYWYRQSLGQGLEFLIYFQGNSAPDKSGLPSDRFSAERTGGSVSTLTIQRTQQEDSAVYLCASSSSGWTSGGSDTQYFGPGTRLTVL.

This clonotype has at least ten counts. The V and J genes are TRBV11-2 and TRBJ1-2, with unresolved D. CDR1 and CDR2 from the germline V gene are SGHAT and FQNNGV. This CDR3 is built from 15 residues. The V and J ends lost 5 bases and 8 bases respectively, with 21 bases between them. CDR3 nucleotides: TGTGCCAGCAGCCCCGAGTCCCTGGAACGTGCCGGCTACACCTTC. It codes for CASSPESLERAGYTF.